This T cell receptor beta chain came from a study of PD-1 blockade in classical Hodgkin lymphoma. Findings and limits, study-wide: Newly diagnosed patients had diversity similar to the baseline diversity of complete responders. It was reported that newly diagnosed patients had less baseline TCR diversity than healthy donors. It was CD4+ TCR diversity, not CD8+, that rose significantly by C4D1.

To note about this clone: Its cognate antigen is unknown.

The assay was immunoSEQ multiplex PCR, and TCRdb's table has in-frame clones only and misses some. Among more than 12,000 clones listed, around 84% were seen once. Brentuximab vedotin exposure varied, and every patient relapsed after autologous stem cell transplantation. Complete response, partial response or progressive disease was recorded as best response. The V gene's germline CDR1 is MDHEN and CDR2 SYDVKM. With 7 bases removed from V and 1 base from J, the gap between germline ends came to 17 bases. CDR3 size: 15 residues. This TCR derives from a human donor with classical Hodgkin lymphoma. This specimen consisted of peripheral blood mononuclear cells (PBMCs), obtained at baseline. The chain links TRBV28 to TRBJ2-7; maybe TRBD1 (5 bases). CDR3 residues: CASTLLGPVSYEQYF. As DNA, the CDR3 is TGTGCCAGCACCCTTTTGGGGCCCGTATCCTACGAGCAGTACTTC.